A selection of T cell receptor beta chains follows, all from one sample in a study of blood T cell repertoires in COVID-19. Profiling relied on immunoSEQ multiplex PCR, and the TCRdb table lists in-frame clones only, not all of them. Altogether 350,000 or so clones are present, 65% to 85% being singletons, with the ten largest covering approximately 3%. The sample was peripheral blood. The source is a man aged 25-45 years with active or convalescent COVID-19. CDR3s include the opening cysteine and the closing phenylalanine or tryptophan. The D gene is left open where the match is weak. Clone size appears in some rows only: once, few, many, or a class for an expanded clone.

v_gene: TRBV24-1; d_gene: .; len: 14; abundance: .; j_gene: TRBJ2-1; CDR3nt: TGTGCCACCAGAGGAACAGGGATGGGGTATGAGCAGTTCTTC; CDR3aa: CATRGTGMGYEQFF
v_gene: TRBV25-1; d_gene: .; len: 14; abundance: .; j_gene: TRBJ1-5; CDR3nt: TGTGCCAGCAGTGAATACCGGGAGAATCAGCCCCAGCATTTT; CDR3aa: CASSEYRENQPQHF
v_gene: TRBV6-2/TRBV6-3; d_gene: TRBD2; len: 15; abundance: .; j_gene: TRBJ2-1; CDR3nt: TGTGCCAGCAGTTGGGGACTAGCGGCCTACAATGAGCAGTTCTTC; CDR3aa: CASSWGLAAYNEQFF
v_gene: TRBV19; d_gene: .; len: 14; abundance: .; j_gene: TRBJ1-1; CDR3nt: TGTGCCAGTAGAAGGACGGGGATGAACACTGAAGCTTTCTTT; CDR3aa: CASRRTGMNTEAFF
v_gene: TRBV7-9; d_gene: .; len: 14; abundance: .; j_gene: TRBJ1-3; CDR3nt: TGTGCCAGCAGCTTAGGGGGCAGTGGAAACACCATATATTTT; CDR3aa: CASSLGGSGNTIYF
v_gene: TRBV11-3; d_gene: TRBD1; len: 15; abundance: few; j_gene: TRBJ2-7; CDR3nt: TGTGCCAGCAGCGCTCAGGGGACAGGGGTGGGCGAGCAGTACTTC; CDR3aa: CASSAQGTGVGEQYF
v_gene: TRBV10-3; d_gene: TRBD1; len: 12; abundance: few; j_gene: TRBJ1-2; CDR3nt: TGTGCCATCAGGGGGACAGGATACGGCTACACCTTC; CDR3aa: CAIRGTGYGYTF
v_gene: TRBV27; d_gene: .; len: 15; abundance: .; j_gene: TRBJ1-2; CDR3nt: TGTGCCAGCAGCCCCATGGGCAGATCGGAATTTGGCTACACCTTC; CDR3aa: CASSPMGRSEFGYTF
v_gene: TRBV6-1; d_gene: .; len: 19; abundance: few; j_gene: TRBJ1-5; CDR3nt: TGTGCCAGCAGTGAAGTGTACTCTTCCGGAGGGGGGGTAGGTCAGCCCCAGCATTTT; CDR3aa: CASSEVYSSGGGVGQPQHF
v_gene: TRBV5-1; d_gene: .; len: 14; abundance: .; j_gene: TRBJ2-1; CDR3nt: TGCGCCAGCAGCTTGCACGACAGGAGCAATGAGCAGTTCTTC; CDR3aa: CASSLHDRSNEQFF
v_gene: TRBV7-9; d_gene: .; len: 15; abundance: .; j_gene: TRBJ1-4; CDR3nt: TGTGCCAGCAGCTTACAAGCTGCAACTAATGAAAAACTGTTTTTT; CDR3aa: CASSLQAATNEKLFF
v_gene: TRBV3-1/TRBV3-2; d_gene: TRBD2; len: 15; abundance: once; j_gene: TRBJ2-7; CDR3nt: TGTGCCAGCAGCCCACTAGCGGGAGGACCCGTCGAGCAGTACTTC; CDR3aa: CASSPLAGGPVEQYF
v_gene: TRBV7-2; d_gene: TRBD1; len: 15; abundance: .; j_gene: TRBJ1-1; CDR3nt: TGTGCCAGCAGCCAGGACAGGGGGCGGGAGACTGAAGCTTTCTTT; CDR3aa: CASSQDRGRETEAFF
v_gene: TRBV9; d_gene: TRBD2; len: 16; abundance: .; j_gene: TRBJ2-1; CDR3nt: TGTGCCAGCAGCGGGCTAGCGGTGGGCTCCTACAATGAGCAGTTCTTC; CDR3aa: CASSGLAVGSYNEQFF
v_gene: TRBV6-4; d_gene: .; len: 13; abundance: .; j_gene: TRBJ2-1; CDR3nt: TGTGCCAGCAGTGACAGGTTACAGGGTGAGCAGTTCTTC; CDR3aa: CASSDRLQGEQFF
v_gene: TRBV10-3; d_gene: TRBD2; len: 13; abundance: .; j_gene: TRBJ2-3; CDR3nt: TGTGCCATCAGTGAGTCGGGGGGGGATACGCAGTATTTT; CDR3aa: CAISESGGDTQYF
v_gene: TRBV27; d_gene: .; len: 14; abundance: few; j_gene: TRBJ1-5; CDR3nt: TGTGCCAGCAGTCCCTGGGCAGAAGATCAGCCCCAGCATTTT; CDR3aa: CASSPWAEDQPQHF
v_gene: TRBV7-2; d_gene: .; len: 16; abundance: .; j_gene: TRBJ2-5; CDR3nt: TGTGCCAGCAGCTTATTTGCGTCAGTAGGAGCGGAGACCCAGTACTTC; CDR3aa: CASSLFASVGAETQYF
v_gene: TRBV3-1/TRBV3-2; d_gene: TRBD1; len: 16; abundance: .; j_gene: TRBJ2-2; CDR3nt: TGTGCCAGCAGCCCACCGGGACAGGGGAACACCGGGGAGCTGTTTTTT; CDR3aa: CASSPPGQGNTGELFF
v_gene: TRBV3-1/TRBV3-2; d_gene: .; len: 13; abundance: .; j_gene: TRBJ2-7; CDR3nt: TGTGCCAGCAGCCGAGGGCTTTCCTACGAGCAGTACTTC; CDR3aa: CASSRGLSYEQYF
v_gene: TRBV19; d_gene: .; len: 13; abundance: .; j_gene: TRBJ2-7; CDR3nt: TGTGCCAGTAGATGGGGGCCGAGGAGCGAGCAGTACTTC; CDR3aa: CASRWGPRSEQYF
v_gene: TRBV6-5; d_gene: .; len: 11; abundance: .; j_gene: TRBJ2-5; CDR3nt: TGTGCCAGCGAGGAGAGCGAGACCCAGTACTTC; CDR3aa: CASEESETQYF
v_gene: TRBV5-6; d_gene: TRBD1; len: 16; abundance: .; j_gene: TRBJ1-5; CDR3nt: TGTGCCAGCAGCTTGGGAACAGGGGATAGCAATCAGCCCCAGCATTTT; CDR3aa: CASSLGTGDSNQPQHF
v_gene: TRBV5-1; d_gene: TRBD2; len: 16; abundance: .; j_gene: TRBJ2-3; CDR3nt: TGCGCCAGCAGCGGTGGGACTACGGGGGAGGCAGATACGCAGTATTTT; CDR3aa: CASSGGTTGEADTQYF
v_gene: TRBV7-9; d_gene: .; len: 15; abundance: .; j_gene: TRBJ2-7; CDR3nt: TGTGCCAGCAGCCGAGGCGAGGAGTTATACTACGAGCAGTACTTC; CDR3aa: CASSRGEELYYEQYF
v_gene: TRBV6-5; d_gene: TRBD1; len: 14; abundance: .; j_gene: TRBJ1-5; CDR3nt: TGTGCCAGAAGGACAGGGGGAGAAGTTGAGCCCCAGCATTTT; CDR3aa: CARRTGGEVEPQHF
v_gene: TRBV11-2; d_gene: .; len: 17; abundance: .; j_gene: TRBJ2-5; CDR3nt: TGTGCCAGCACTTCCCAGGGGCTAGCGGTAATCCGGGAGACCCAGTACTTC; CDR3aa: CASTSQGLAVIRETQYF
v_gene: TRBV30; d_gene: TRBD1; len: 12; abundance: .; j_gene: TRBJ1-3; CDR3nt: TGTGCCTGGGGGACAGGGGGAAACACCATATATTTT; CDR3aa: CAWGTGGNTIYF
v_gene: TRBV27; d_gene: .; len: 16; abundance: .; j_gene: TRBJ2-7; CDR3nt: TGTGCCAGCAGTTTATCGTTTTCGGAGACCCCGAGGGAGCAGTACTTC; CDR3aa: CASSLSFSETPREQYF
v_gene: TRBV12-3/TRBV12-4; d_gene: .; len: 11; abundance: .; j_gene: TRBJ2-1; CDR3nt: TGTGCCAGCAGTTTCCCGGATGAGCAGTTCTTC; CDR3aa: CASSFPDEQFF
v_gene: TRBV2; d_gene: .; len: 12; abundance: .; j_gene: TRBJ1-5; CDR3nt: TGTGCCAGCAGTGGGGGCAGTCAGCCCCAGCATTTT; CDR3aa: CASSGGSQPQHF
v_gene: TRBV27; d_gene: TRBD1; len: 15; abundance: .; j_gene: TRBJ1-6; CDR3nt: TGTGCCAGCAGCCGGACAGGGGTCCGCAATTCACCCCTCCACTTT; CDR3aa: CASSRTGVRNSPLHF
v_gene: TRBV29-1; d_gene: TRBD1; len: 12; abundance: few; j_gene: TRBJ2-1; CDR3nt: TGCAGCGCCCGAGGGGGCAGCGATGAGCAGTTCTTC; CDR3aa: CSARGGSDEQFF
v_gene: TRBV3-1/TRBV3-2; d_gene: TRBD1; len: 13; abundance: .; j_gene: TRBJ2-7; CDR3nt: TGTGCCAGCAGCCAGGTGACAGGGGCCGAGCAGTACTTC; CDR3aa: CASSQVTGAEQYF
v_gene: TRBV6-5; d_gene: .; len: 15; abundance: .; j_gene: TRBJ1-4; CDR3nt: TGTGCCAGCACCTGGGACTTTGGGGGACCTATTAGACTGTTTTTT; CDR3aa: CASTWDFGGPIRLFF
v_gene: TRBV9; d_gene: TRBD2; len: 16; abundance: .; j_gene: TRBJ2-1; CDR3nt: TGTGCCAGCAGCGCCACGGGACTAGCGCGAGGGGGTGAGCAGTTCTTC; CDR3aa: CASSATGLARGGEQFF
v_gene: TRBV18; d_gene: TRBD2; len: 17; abundance: .; j_gene: TRBJ2-5; CDR3nt: TGTGCCAGCTCACCACCTAGGCTAGCGGGAGGAGGAGAGACCCAGTACTTC; CDR3aa: CASSPPRLAGGGETQYF
v_gene: TRBV28; d_gene: .; len: 14; abundance: .; j_gene: TRBJ2-7; CDR3nt: TGTGCCACTACGGAGGGGTTCCCTTCCTACGAGCAGTACTTC; CDR3aa: CATTEGFPSYEQYF
v_gene: TRBV30; d_gene: TRBD1; len: 11; abundance: .; j_gene: TRBJ2-7; CDR3nt: TGTGCCTGGGGGGACAGCTACGAGCAGTACTTC; CDR3aa: CAWGDSYEQYF
v_gene: TRBV7-2; d_gene: .; len: 14; abundance: .; j_gene: TRBJ1-2; CDR3nt: TGTGCCAGCAGCTCGGTGACAGGCGACTATGGCTACACCTTC; CDR3aa: CASSSVTGDYGYTF
v_gene: TRBV9; d_gene: .; len: 14; abundance: .; j_gene: TRBJ2-3; CDR3nt: TGTGCCAGCAGCGGGAGGGTCAGCACAGATACGCAGTATTTT; CDR3aa: CASSGRVSTDTQYF
v_gene: TRBV6-5; d_gene: TRBD1; len: 14; abundance: .; j_gene: TRBJ2-7; CDR3nt: TGTGCCACCGGCAGGGGGCGAGGATCCTACGAGCAGTACTTC; CDR3aa: CATGRGRGSYEQYF
v_gene: TRBV4-1; d_gene: TRBD2; len: 16; abundance: .; j_gene: TRBJ2-1; CDR3nt: TGCGCCAGCAGCCTCCCTTGGAGCGGGAGGAGGAATGAGCAGTTCTTC; CDR3aa: CASSLPWSGRRNEQFF
v_gene: TRBV19; d_gene: TRBD1; len: 15; abundance: .; j_gene: TRBJ1-5; CDR3nt: TGTGCCAGTAGTTTTGGGACAGGGGGAAATCAGCCCCAGCATTTT; CDR3aa: CASSFGTGGNQPQHF
v_gene: TRBV4-1; d_gene: .; len: 13; abundance: .; j_gene: TRBJ1-1; CDR3nt: TGCGCCAGCAGCCAACCTACCAGGGTAGGAGCTTTCTTT; CDR3aa: CASSQPTRVGAFF
v_gene: TRBV6-5; d_gene: TRBD2; len: 16; abundance: .; j_gene: TRBJ2-7; CDR3nt: TGTGCCAGCAGTTACTCGTTTGCGGGAGGTTCCTACGAGCAGTACTTC; CDR3aa: CASSYSFAGGSYEQYF
v_gene: TRBV20-1; d_gene: TRBD2; len: 16; abundance: .; j_gene: TRBJ2-5; CDR3nt: TGCAGTGCTAGTCCTGGACTAGCGGGGGGACAAGAGACCCAGTACTTC; CDR3aa: CSASPGLAGGQETQYF